A single count supports the clone carrying this T cell receptor beta chain. Generated by immunoSEQ multiplex PCR, the TCRdb table keeps only in-frame clones and is missing some. The sample comprises around 150,000 clones, roughly 90% of which are singletons, and 0.6% to 0.8% rests with the top ten. The data were obtained in a study of cytomegalovirus exposure and HLA in healthy donors. This CDR3 contains 17 residues. The V segment lost 3 bases and the J segment 3 bases; nucleotides outside the gene matches: 8. Germline V CDR1 and CDR2: SGDLS, YYNGEE. V and J are TRBV9 and TRBJ1-4; 10 bases are a match to TRBD1. This TCR was sampled from a man in his late teens or twenties in good health and CMV-seronegative. The sample taken for sequencing was PBMCs. In DNA form, the CDR3 reads TGTGCCAGCAGCGCCTACGACAGGGGGCTGGCTAATGAAAAACTGTTTTTT. Amino acid sequence: CASSAYDRGLANEKLFF.